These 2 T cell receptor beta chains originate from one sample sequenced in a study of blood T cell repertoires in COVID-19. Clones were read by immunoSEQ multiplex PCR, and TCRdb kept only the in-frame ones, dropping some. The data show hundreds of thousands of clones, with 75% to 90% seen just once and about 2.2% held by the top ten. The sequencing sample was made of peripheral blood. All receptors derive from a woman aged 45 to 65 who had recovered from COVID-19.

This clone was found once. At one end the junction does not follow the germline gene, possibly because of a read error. This CDR3 is CASVSPRGSRNTIYF. In DNA, the CDR3 is TGTGCCAGCGTCTCGCCGAGAGGCTCTCGAAACACCATATATTTT. The V call is TRBV28, the J call TRBJ1-3; D gene ambiguous. Germline CDR1 and CDR2: MDHEN and SYDVKM. The CDR3 is made up of 15 amino acids.

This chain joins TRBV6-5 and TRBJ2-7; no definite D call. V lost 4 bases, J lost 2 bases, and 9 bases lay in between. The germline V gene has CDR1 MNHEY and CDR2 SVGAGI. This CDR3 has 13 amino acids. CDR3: CASSLRFPYEQYF. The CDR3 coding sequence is TGTGCCAGCAGTTTACGGTTTCCCTACGAGCAGTACTTC.